This T cell receptor beta chain came from a study of blood T cell repertoires in COVID-19. Study details: Some COVID-19 samples were acute and others convalescent; all came from the United States, Italy and Spain. Sources were T cells, B-cell-depleted T cells, or PBMCs; the material itself was cDNA or gDNA.

In the authors' methods: Scientists estimated how many nucleated cells there were by amplifying reference gene primers. The method was immunoSEQ multiplex PCR; TCRdb's version includes in-frame clones alone and lacks a portion of them. The DNA gave D and trimming, while V, J and clone size come from that table. Among about 120,000 clones listed, less than 85% were seen once. Germline values: CDR1 SQVTM, CDR2 ANQGSEA. V lost 7 bases and J 7 bases, leaving 16 bases between the germline ends. The CDR3 runs to 12 residues. Sequencing used peripheral blood. V usage is TRBV29-1 and J usage is TRBJ1-2; unclear D gene. The receptor was derived from a woman of 80 years or more with acute or convalescent COVID-19. The CDR3 sequence: CSGPFYPGGYTF. The CDR3 DNA sequence: TGCAGCGGCCCGTTCTACCCGGGTGGCTACACCTTC. Filled out from reference TRBV29-1 and TRBJ1-2, the complete variable domain reads SAVISQKPSRDICQRGTSLTIQCQVDSQVTMMFWYRQQPGQSLTLIATANQGSEATYESGFVIDKFPISRPNLTFSTLTVSNMSPEDSSIYLCSGPFYPGGYTFGSGTRLTVV.